The 22 T cell receptor beta chains presented below share a single source sample, sequenced in a study of blood T cell repertoires in COVID-19. The method was immunoSEQ multiplex PCR; TCRdb's version includes in-frame clones alone and lacks a portion of them. The data show over 150,000 clones, around 80% seen once. The sequenced sample was PBMCs or T cells enriched from blood (not recorded which). These receptors were obtained from a woman in her forties or fifties who had recovered from COVID-19.

The chain employs TRBV11-2 and TRBJ2-7, with D unresolved. CDR3 size: 14 residues. In germline, CDR1 is SGHAT, CDR2 FQNNGV. Between the trimmed V and J ends, which lost 5 bases and 5 bases, there was a span of 16 bases. The CDR3, as DNA: TGTGCCAGCAGCCCTAATCTAGGCCCTAACGAGCAGTACTTC. This codes for CASSPNLGPNEQYF. The variable domain in full, completed from reference TRBV11-2 and TRBJ2-7, reads EAGVAQSPRYKIIEKRQSVAFWCNPISGHATLYWYQQILGQGPKLLIQFQNNGVVDDSQLPKDRFSAERLKGVDSTLKIQPAKLEDSAVYLCASSPNLGPNEQYFGPGTRLTVT.

The gene calls are TRBV6-2 or TRBV6-3 and TRBJ1-2; TRBD1 might be the D (5 bases). The CDR3 runs 15 residues. Trimming took 2 bases from V and 4 from J, leaving 14 bases between them. Per germline, CDR1 MNHEY and CDR2 SVGEGT. CDR3: CASSYGQGRGYGYTF. The DNA for the CDR3 is TGTGCCAGCAGTTACGGGCAGGGAAGAGGCTATGGCTACACCTTC.

This chain connects TRBV29-1 to TRBJ2-6; 8 bases fit TRBD1. Germline assignment: CDR1 SQVTM and CDR2 ANQGSEA. J was trimmed by 0 bases and V by 4 bases; bases with no gene match: 5. The CDR3 loop spans 16 amino acids. This CDR3 is CSVVDRGGSGANVLTF. DNA for the CDR3: TGCAGCGTTGTTGACAGGGGAGGCTCTGGGGCCAACGTCCTGACTTTC. Together with reference TRBV29-1 and TRBJ2-6, the CDR3 gives the full variable domain: SAVISQKPSRDICQRGTSLTIQCQVDSQVTMMFWYRQQPGQSLTLIATANQGSEATYESGFVIDKFPISRPNLTFSTLTVSNMSPEDSSIYLCSVVDRGGSGANVLTFGAGSRLTVL.

The J gene is TRBJ1-5, the V gene TRBV7-8, with 9 bases fitting TRBD1. The J segment lost 2 bases and the V segment lost 5 bases, leaving 7 bases of the junction unmatched. Germline values: CDR1 SGHVS, CDR2 FQNEAQ. The CDR3 is made up of 16 amino acids. The CDR3 DNA reads as TGTGCCAGCAGCCTCCGGACAGGGGCGGGCAATCAGCCCCAGCATTTT. Its translation is CASSLRTGAGNQPQHF.

This clone was recorded only once. The rearrangement links TRBV11-3 to TRBJ2-7; no definite D call. Germline V gene data show CDR1 as SGHNT and CDR2 as YENEEA. V was pared by 2 bases and J by 0 bases, with 11 bases between. This CDR3 has 15 amino acids. Written as DNA, the CDR3 is TGTGCCAGCAGCTTACGAAGTTCCAGCTCCTACGAGCAGTACTTC. Amino acid sequence: CASSLRSSSSYEQYF.

This clone came up many times. This chain uses TRBV4-3 with TRBJ1-3; possibly TRBD1 for D (6 bases). With 4 bases removed from V and 0 bases from J, the gap between germline ends came to 10 bases. The CDR3 extends over 15 amino acids. From germline, CDR1 is LGHNA and CDR2 YSLEER. The CDR3 nucleotides are TGCGCCAGCAGCCCCGGGACAAGCTCTGGAAACACCATATATTTT. The encoded protein is CASSPGTSSGNTIYF.

The rearrangement uses TRBV10-1 and TRBJ2-2, with 8 bases aligning to TRBD1. This CDR3 region has 16 residues. J gave up 4 bases and V 4 bases, and 8 bases lay outside the gene matches. Per germline, CDR1 WNHNN and CDR2 SYGVQD (reference sequence). This chain's CDR3 is CASSGSETGATGELFF. CDR3 coding DNA: TGCGCCAGCAGTGGCTCTGAGACAGGGGCCACCGGGGAGCTGTTTTTT.

The chain couples TRBV4-1 to TRBJ1-5, with unresolved D. Trimming removed 1 base at V and 3 bases at J, with 16 bases between. Germline CDR1 reads MGHRA; CDR2 reads YSYEKL. This CDR3 has 17 residues. The CDR3 DNA is TGCGCCAGCAGCCAAGGAGGGCGACCCTCGCTCAATCAGCCCCAGCATTTT. Its protein is CASSQGGRPSLNQPQHF.

This clone appeared once. V is TRBV10-3 and J is TRBJ1-4, with D possibly TRBD1 on 5 matching bases. CDR1 ENHRY and CDR2 SYGVKD come from the germline V gene. V was trimmed by 6 bases and J by 7 bases, leaving 15 bases between them. The CDR3 loop spans 14 amino acids. DNA for the CDR3: TGTGCCATCAGGGGGGACTCCGTCGGTGAAAAACTGTTTTTT. Protein sequence: CAIRGDSVGEKLFF.

In DNA, the CDR3 is TGTGCCAGCAGCGTATCAGTAGCGGGAGGCCGCTCCTACGAGCAGTACTTC. Residues: CASSVSVAGGRSYEQYF. V is TRBV7-2 and J is TRBJ2-7; 10 nucleotides match TRBD2. Germline V gene lookup returns CDR1 SGHTA and CDR2 FQGNSA. The CDR3 is made up of 17 amino acids. V gave up 5 bases and J gave up 0 bases; unmatched junction bases: 10.

Only a few counts were recorded for this clone. The chain carries TRBV27 and TRBJ1-1, with a weak D call TRBD1 (5 bases). CDR1 is MNHEY and CDR2 is SMNVEV in the germline V gene (reference sequence). The length of the CDR3 is 14 residues. V lost 2 bases and J 2 bases, leaving 9 bases between the germline ends. Here the CDR3 reads CASSLKGVNTEAFF. CDR3 in DNA: TGTGCCAGCAGTTTAAAAGGGGTTAACACTGAAGCTTTCTTT.

V gene TRBV7-9 combines with J gene TRBJ2-1; 8 bases map to TRBD1. CDR3 size: 15 residues. Germline loops: CDR1 SEHNR, CDR2 FQNEAQ (reference sequence). The ends lost 4 bases at V and 5 bases at J; junction bases unmatched: 7. The CDR3 region is CASSSGDRLHNEQFF. The CDR3 bases are TGTGCCAGCAGCTCGGGGGACAGGCTCCACAATGAGCAGTTCTTC. Looking up the rest from reference TRBV7-9 and TRBJ2-1 gives the full variable domain: DTGVSQNPRHKITKRGQNVTFRCDPISEHNRLYWYRQTLGQGPEFLTYFQNEAQLEKSRLLSDRFSAERPKGSFSTLEIQRTEQGDSAMYLCASSSGDRLHNEQFFGPGTRLTVL.

V and J are TRBV5-1 and TRBJ2-1, with D maybe TRBD2 (5 bases). Germline assignment: CDR1 SGHRS and CDR2 YFSETQ. This CDR3 comprises 15 residues. The V and J ends lost 0 bases and 8 bases respectively, with 15 bases between them. The CDR3 protein is CASSLVIGMNDEQFF. In nucleotides, the CDR3 is TGCGCCAGCAGCTTGGTCATCGGGATGAACGATGAGCAGTTCTTC. Full variable domain (remainder filled in from reference TRBV5-1 and TRBJ2-1): KAGVTQTPRYLIKTRGQQVTLSCSPISGHRSVSWYQQTPGQGLQFLFEYFSETQRNKGNFPGRFSGRQFSNSRSEMNVSTLELGDSALYLCASSLVIGMNDEQFFGPGTRLTVL.

The chain employs TRBV7-8 and TRBJ2-1; 8 positions agree with TRBD2. Germline CDR1 is SGHVS and CDR2 is FQNEAQ. The CDR3 has 14 residues. Losses at the gene ends were 3 bases for V and 9 bases for J; bases not matched to a gene: 7. The CDR3 nucleotides are TGTGCCAGCAGCTTTAGCACGGGAGGGGCTGAGCAGTTCTTC. This translates into CASSFSTGGAEQFF.

The J gene is TRBJ1-1, the V gene TRBV4-2, with TRBD1 identical over 7 bases. CDR1 and CDR2 from the germline V gene are LGHNA and YNFKEQ. The CDR3 covers 14 residues. Unmatched junction bases numbered 3, after V lost 0 bases and J lost 5 bases. The DNA of the CDR3 is TGTGCCAGCAGCCAAGAGACAGGGAGGACTGAAGCTTTCTTT. Amino acids: CASSQETGRTEAFF.

The chain uses TRBV27 and TRBJ1-1; D call uncertain. Trimming left V 8 bases short and J 6 bases short, with 16 bases between. From germline, CDR1 is MNHEY and CDR2 SMNVEV (reference sequence). The CDR3 runs 13 residues. The CDR3 region is CASGHASGSEAFF. CDR3 DNA: TGTGCCAGCGGGCATGCCTCGGGGTCTGAAGCTTTCTTT.

The chain has TRBV11-2 and TRBJ1-2, with 7 bases fitting TRBD1. V lost 4 bases and J lost 2; bases outside the gene matches: 10. The germline gives CDR1 SGHAT, CDR2 FQNNGV. The CDR3 loop spans 16 amino acids. DNA of the CDR3: TGTGCCAGCAGCTACCATGGGGCAGGGGGAAACTATGGCTACACCTTC. Translation: CASSYHGAGGNYGYTF.

This chain uses TRBV5-1 with TRBJ2-3; 7 positions agree with TRBD2. CDR3 length: 16 residues. J was trimmed by 1 base and V by 4 bases; bases with no gene match: 9. CDR1 and CDR2 from the germline V gene are SGHRS and YFSETQ. CDR3: CASSRNSGARTDTQYF. Here the CDR3 DNA reads TGCGCCAGCAGCCGGAACAGCGGGGCCCGCACAGATACGCAGTATTTT. The full variable domain, rest sourced from reference TRBV5-1 and TRBJ2-3, is KAGVTQTPRYLIKTRGQQVTLSCSPISGHRSVSWYQQTPGQGLQFLFEYFSETQRNKGNFPGRFSGRQFSNSRSEMNVSTLELGDSALYLCASSRNSGARTDTQYFGPGTRLTVL.

The gene calls are TRBV5-1 and TRBJ2-3; 7 nucleotides align to TRBD2. Germline lookup yields CDR1 SGHRS and CDR2 YFSETQ. The CDR3 has 15 amino acids. J gave up 1 base and V 3 bases, and 5 bases lay outside the gene matches. CDR3 coding DNA: TGCGCCAGCAGCTCATTGGGAGGGGGCACAGATACGCAGTATTTT. Protein: CASSSLGGGTDTQYF.

Turning to this clone: This specimen includes other DNA sequences encoding the same CDR3. The CDR3 DNA follows: TGTGCCAGCAGCGTAGGACAGGGGGCCCGAGAGACCCAGTACTTC. This codes for CASSVGQGARETQYF. This chain links TRBV9 with TRBJ2-5; TRBD1 matches at 10 bases. The CDR3 has 15 amino acids. Germline V gene lookup returns CDR1 SGDLS and CDR2 YYNGEE. The ends lost 0 bases at V and 4 bases at J; junction bases unmatched: 3.

The chain employs TRBV6-5 and TRBJ1-1; D is perhaps TRBD1 (5 bases). The germline V gene encodes CDR1 MNHEY and CDR2 SVGAGI. CDR3 size: 15 residues. Trimming took 0 bases from V and 4 from J, leaving 12 bases between them. The CDR3 DNA reads as TGTGCCAGCAGTTACTCCAAGGGGATAGGCACTGAAGCTTTCTTT. Amino acids: CASSYSKGIGTEAFF.

The chain joins TRBV19 to TRBJ1-5, with D perhaps TRBD1 (5 bases). The CDR3 runs 16 residues. CDR1 and CDR2 (germline): LNHDA, SQIVND (reference sequence). The V end lost 3 bases, the J end lost 2 bases, and 14 bases lay between the germline ends. Here the CDR3 reads CASSIRGIGRNQPQHF. The CDR3 DNA reads TGTGCCAGTAGTATCCGGGGGATAGGGCGCAATCAGCCCCAGCATTTT.